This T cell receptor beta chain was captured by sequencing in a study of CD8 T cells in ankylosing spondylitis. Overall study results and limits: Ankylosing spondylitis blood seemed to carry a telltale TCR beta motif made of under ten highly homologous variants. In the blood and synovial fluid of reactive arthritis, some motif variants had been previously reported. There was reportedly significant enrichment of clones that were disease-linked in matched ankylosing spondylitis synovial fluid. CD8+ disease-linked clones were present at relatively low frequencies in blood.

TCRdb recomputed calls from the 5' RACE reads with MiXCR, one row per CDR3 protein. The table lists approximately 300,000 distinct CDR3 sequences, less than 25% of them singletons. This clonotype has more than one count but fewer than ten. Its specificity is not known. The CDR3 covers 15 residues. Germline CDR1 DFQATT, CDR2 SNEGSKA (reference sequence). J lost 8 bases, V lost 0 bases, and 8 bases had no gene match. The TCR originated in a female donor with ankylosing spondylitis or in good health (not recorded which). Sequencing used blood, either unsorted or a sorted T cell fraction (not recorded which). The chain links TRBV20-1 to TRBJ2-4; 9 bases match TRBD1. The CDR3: CSARDRGTGNYIQYF. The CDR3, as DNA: TGCAGTGCTAGAGATAGGGGGACAGGGAATTACATTCAGTACTTC.